Each of the 18 T cell receptor beta chains below was sequenced from the same sample in a study of neoadjuvant anti-PD-1 for oral cavity cancer. Data came from immunoSEQ multiplex PCR; TCRdb stores just in-frame clones and leaves some out. The sample yields about 12,000 clones, less than 70% seen once. The input for sequencing was PBMCs, taken before nivolumab (anti-PD-1) treatment. These receptors were collected from a person aged 40 to 85 with oral cavity squamous cell carcinoma.

The chain combines TRBV6-1 with TRBJ1-2; 7 nucleotides match TRBD1. V trimming: 0 bases; J trimming: 5 bases; junction bases outside the gene matches: 6. CDR1 and CDR2 from the germline V gene are MNHNS and SASEGT. This CDR3 has 15 residues. CDR3 sequence: CASSEADDRVYGYTF. In DNA, the CDR3 is TGTGCCAGCAGTGAAGCGGACGACAGGGTTTATGGCTACACCTTC.

The chain combines TRBV6-5 with TRBJ1-1, with 7 positions matching TRBD1. This CDR3 spans 14 amino acids. CDR1 and CDR2 (germline): MNHEY, SVGAGI. Germline trimming cut 8 bases from V and 0 bases from J; bases unmatched to any gene: 6. The CDR3 DNA reads TGTGCCAGCCGAGAGACAGGGTTGAACACTGAAGCTTTCTTT. It translates to CASRETGLNTEAFF.

This clone came up a few times. The chain is built from TRBV11-1 and TRBJ1-2; a weak D match, TRBD1 (6 bases). This CDR3 has 15 residues. Germline lookup yields CDR1 SGHAT and CDR2 FQDESV (reference sequence). V was pared by 1 base and J by 0 bases, with 9 bases between. Here the CDR3 DNA reads TGTGCCAGCAGCTTAGAGACAGGAGCTAACTATGGCTACACCTTC. It specifies CASSLETGANYGYTF.

This clone appeared a few times. The genes are TRBV4-2 and TRBJ1-2, with D uncertain. CDR1 and CDR2 from the germline V gene are LGHNA and YNFKEQ. Trimming took off 0 bases at V and 2 bases at J, with 13 bases between the two ends. The CDR3 has 16 residues. In DNA, the CDR3 is TGTGCCAGCAGCCAAGAAGAAATGCGCGGAAACTATGGCTACACCTTC. Protein sequence: CASSQEEMRGNYGYTF.

The genes are TRBV5-1 and TRBJ2-2, with a weak D call TRBD2 (5 bases). V was trimmed by 4 bases and J by 4 bases, leaving 11 bases between them. The CDR3 totals 14 residues. Germline loops: CDR1 SGHRS, CDR2 YFSETQ. CDR3 amino acids: CASSPGISTGELFF. The CDR3 region has the DNA TGCGCCAGCAGCCCCGGGATCTCCACCGGGGAGCTGTTTTTT.

The rearrangement joins TRBV4-1 to TRBJ1-2; D is ambiguous. Trimming left V 4 bases short and J 3 bases short, with 9 bases between. The germline V gene encodes CDR1 MGHRA and CDR2 YSYEKL. The CDR3 runs 13 residues. The CDR3 DNA follows: TGCGCCAGCAGCCCAAAGTTGGACTATGGCTACACCTTC. It is translated as CASSPKLDYGYTF.

V gene TRBV19 combines with J gene TRBJ1-2; a weak D match, TRBD1 (6 bases). V shed 4 bases and J shed 10 bases, with 25 bases lying between them. Per the germline V gene, CDR1 is LNHDA and CDR2 is SQIVND (reference sequence). CDR3 length equals 16 residues. CDR3 DNA sequence: TGTGCCAGTAGTACCTTCCCCCCCAGGCAGGGGCGAGTCTACACCTTC. Protein sequence: CASSTFPPRQGRVYTF.

The gene calls are TRBV27 and TRBJ2-6, with D unresolved. Germline V gives CDR1 MNHEY, CDR2 SMNVEV (reference sequence). The length of the CDR3 is 15 residues. V lost 3 bases to trimming and J lost 0 bases, with 6 bases between them. CDR3: CASSFLDSGANVLTF. The CDR3 bases are TGTGCCAGCAGTTTTTTGGACTCTGGGGCCAACGTCCTGACTTTC.

The CDR3 region has the DNA TGTGCCAGCGGGGCAGGGGGTTTTGAAAAACTGTTTTTT. Translation: CASGAGGFEKLFF. The chain uses TRBV6-5 and TRBJ1-4; TRBD1 matches at 7 bases. Germline-derived CDR1 and CDR2 are MNHEY and SVGAGI. J lost 7 bases, V lost 8 bases, and 7 bases had no gene match. The CDR3 consists of 13 residues.

This clone has a handful of counts. The chain employs TRBV5-6 and TRBJ2-3; D is undetermined. CDR3 length: 16 amino acids. Trimming removed 0 bases at V and 5 bases at J, with 16 bases between. The V gene's germline CDR1 is SGHDT and CDR2 YYEEEE. CDR3 amino acids: CASSLAPLRSIDTQYF. The CDR3 DNA follows: TGTGCCAGCAGCTTGGCCCCACTAAGGTCTATAGATACGCAGTATTTT. Drawing the rest from reference TRBV5-6 and TRBJ2-3, the complete variable domain is DAGVTQSPTHLIKTRGQQVTLRCSPKSGHDTVSWYQQALGQGPQFIFQYYEEEERQRGNFPDRFSGHQFPNYSSELNVNALLLGDSALYLCASSLAPLRSIDTQYFGPGTRLTVL.

The gene calls are TRBV7-9 and TRBJ2-1, with D possibly TRBD2 on 6 matching bases. CDR3 length equals 18 residues. CDR1 SEHNR and CDR2 FQNEAQ come from the germline V gene (reference sequence). The V and J ends lost 5 bases and 0 bases respectively, with 20 bases between them. CDR3 sequence: CASSLEGFTGDSYNEQFF. In DNA form, the CDR3 reads TGTGCCAGCAGCCTAGAGGGGTTCACGGGGGACTCCTACAATGAGCAGTTCTTC.

The chain couples TRBV6-5 to TRBJ2-1, with D possibly being TRBD1 (6 bases). V lost 2 bases and J 0 bases, leaving 8 bases between the germline ends. Per germline, CDR1 MNHEY and CDR2 SVGAGI. The CDR3 consists of 15 residues. DNA of the CDR3: TGTGCCAGCAGTTACGGGACACACTCCTACAATGAGCAGTTCTTC. Translating it yields CASSYGTHSYNEQFF.

The chain employs TRBV5-1 and TRBJ1-4; a possible D gene is TRBD1 (6 bases). The germline V gene encodes CDR1 SGHRS and CDR2 YFSETQ. V was shortened by 4 bases and J by 8 bases, with 15 bases between the two germline ends. The CDR3 length is 14 residues. The CDR3: CASSPPGQREKLFF. The CDR3 DNA reads as TGCGCCAGCAGCCCCCCCGGACAGAGGGAAAAACTGTTTTTT. The full variable domain, its missing parts supplied by reference TRBV5-1 and TRBJ1-4, is KAGVTQTPRYLIKTRGQQVTLSCSPISGHRSVSWYQQTPGQGLQFLFEYFSETQRNKGNFPGRFSGRQFSNSRSEMNVSTLELGDSALYLCASSPPGQREKLFFGSGTQLSVL.

This rearrangement joins TRBV7-8 to TRBJ1-1, with TRBD1 identical over 12 bases. The CDR3 totals 16 residues. CDR1 and CDR2 (germline): SGHVS, FQNEAQ. The V gene end was trimmed by 5 bases and the J gene end by 5 bases; junction bases not matched to a gene: 9. The DNA of the CDR3 is TGTGCCAGCAGCCGCCCGGGACAGGGGGCGAGAACTGAAGCTTTCTTT. This translates into CASSRPGQGARTEAFF.

This clone was counted a few times. The chain carries TRBV7-9 and TRBJ2-5; 9 bases agree with TRBD1. The CDR3 spans 15 residues. Germline V lookup: CDR1 SEHNR, CDR2 FQNEAQ (reference sequence). Unmatched junction bases numbered 9, after V lost 5 bases and J lost 5 bases. The CDR3 bases are TGTGCCAGCAGCCCCCGGGACAGGGCATCGGAGACCCAGTACTTC. Its protein is CASSPRDRASETQYF.

This sequence joins TRBV4-1 and TRBJ1-1, with D tentatively TRBD1 (5 bases). V was trimmed by 1 base and J by 1 base, leaving 10 bases between them. The CDR3 contains 15 residues. Germline V CDR1 and CDR2: MGHRA, YSYEKL. The CDR3 reads CASSQVGTANTEAFF. For the CDR3, the DNA is TGCGCCAGCAGCCAAGTAGGGACCGCGAACACTGAAGCTTTCTTT.

The chain carries TRBV27 and TRBJ1-6; D may be TRBD1 (5 bases). The V end lost 6 bases, the J end lost 4 bases, and 13 bases lay between the germline ends. Per germline, CDR1 MNHEY and CDR2 SMNVEV (reference sequence). The CDR3 consists of 15 residues. CDR3 sequence (DNA): TGTGCCAGCAGATTGACAGAGGGTTATAATTCACCCCTCCACTTT. Translated, it gives CASRLTEGYNSPLHF.

This chain uses TRBV18 with TRBJ1-6; 8 bases agree with TRBD1. Looked up from germline, CDR1 is KGHSH and CDR2 is LQKENI. The CDR3 contains 16 residues. V trimming: 3 bases; J trimming: 3 bases; junction bases outside the gene matches: 4. CDR3 loop: CASSPSGTGYNSPLHF. Written as DNA, the CDR3 is TGTGCCAGCTCACCGTCCGGGACAGGCTATAATTCACCCCTCCACTTT.